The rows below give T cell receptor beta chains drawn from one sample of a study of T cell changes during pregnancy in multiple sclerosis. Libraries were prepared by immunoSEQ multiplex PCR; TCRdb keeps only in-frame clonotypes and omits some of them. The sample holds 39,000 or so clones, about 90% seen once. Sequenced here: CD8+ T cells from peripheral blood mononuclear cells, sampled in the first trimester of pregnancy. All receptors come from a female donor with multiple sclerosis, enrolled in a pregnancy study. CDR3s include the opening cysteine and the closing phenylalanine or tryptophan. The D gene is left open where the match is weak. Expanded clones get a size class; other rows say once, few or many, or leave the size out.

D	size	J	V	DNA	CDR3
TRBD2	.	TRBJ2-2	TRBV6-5	TGTGCCAGTAGTTACTGGGGAGCGGGGGGGCTCGGGGAGCTGTTTTTT	CASSYWGAGGLGELFF
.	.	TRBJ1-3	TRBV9	TGTGCCAGCAGCGCCCCAGGGCGATCGGGAAACACCATATATTTT	CASSAPGRSGNTIYF
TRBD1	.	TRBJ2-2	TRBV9	TGTGCCAGCAGCGTAGAGGGGACAGGGCGGTTCACCGGGGAGCTGTTTTTT	CASSVEGTGRFTGELFF
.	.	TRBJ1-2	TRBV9	TGTGCCAGCAGCGGGAACAGAGCTACTAACTATGGCTACACCTTC	CASSGNRATNYGYTF
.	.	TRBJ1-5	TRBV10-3	TGTGCCATCAGGGACCAGGGAAATAGCAATCAGCCCCAGCATTTT	CAIRDQGNSNQPQHF
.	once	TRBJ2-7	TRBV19	TGTGCCAGTAGTATAGGGGCGAGCTCCTACGAGCAGTACTTC	CASSIGASSYEQYF
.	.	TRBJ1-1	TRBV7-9	TGTGCCAGCAGCTTCCAGGGGAGCACTGAAGCTTTCTTT	CASSFQGSTEAFF
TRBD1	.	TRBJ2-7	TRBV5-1	TGCGCCAGCAGCTTTGGGACAGGCAACTACGAGCAGTACTTC	CASSFGTGNYEQYF
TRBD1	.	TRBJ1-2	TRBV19	TGTGCCAGTACCTCTGGGACAGGGGCGGTCTACACCTTC	CASTSGTGAVYTF
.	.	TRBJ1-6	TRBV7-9	TGTGCCAGCAGCACTCGACAGTCGAGCTCCTATAATTCACCCCTCCACTTT	CASSTRQSSSYNSPLHF
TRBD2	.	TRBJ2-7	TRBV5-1	TGCGCCAGCAGTTCCCCTAGCGGGGGAGCCGACGAGCAGTACTTC	CASSSPSGGADEQYF
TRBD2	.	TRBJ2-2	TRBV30	TGTGCCTGGGAGGGACTAGCGGGCACCGGGGAGCTGTTTTTT	CAWEGLAGTGELFF
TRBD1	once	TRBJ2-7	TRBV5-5	TGTGCCAGCAGCCCACACTGGTCAGGGGGCTCCTACGAGCAGTACTTC	CASSPHWSGGSYEQYF
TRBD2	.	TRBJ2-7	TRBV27	TGTGCCAGTTCCTCCGATAGAGCGGGGGGAGAGCAGTACTTC	CASSSDRAGGEQYF
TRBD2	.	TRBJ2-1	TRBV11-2	TGTGCCAGCAGCTTCCGACTAGCGGGAGGCGATGAGCAGTTCTTC	CASSFRLAGGDEQFF
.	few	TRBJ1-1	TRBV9	TGTGCCAGCAGCGTGGACAGCACACACACTGAAGCTTTCTTT	CASSVDSTHTEAFF
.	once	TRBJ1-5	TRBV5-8	TGTGCCAGCAGCAATTTTGGGACAAGCCCCTATAGCAATCAGCCCCAGCATTTT	CASSNFGTSPYSNQPQHF
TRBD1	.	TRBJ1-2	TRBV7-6	TGTGCCAGCAGCTTAGGCACCGGGACAGGGAACTATGGCTACACCTTC	CASSLGTGTGNYGYTF
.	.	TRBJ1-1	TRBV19	TGTGCCAGTAGTCCAGGGGTTCGGGACACTGAAGCTTTCTTT	CASSPGVRDTEAFF
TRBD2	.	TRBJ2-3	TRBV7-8	TGTGCCAGCAGCTTAAGGGGGGGGACTAGCGGGGATACGCAGTATTTT	CASSLRGGTSGDTQYF
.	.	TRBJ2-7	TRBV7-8	TGTGCCAGCAGCCCCGGGTTATGGAGCTCCTACGAGCAGTACTTC	CASSPGLWSSYEQYF
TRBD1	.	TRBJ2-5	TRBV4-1	TGCGCCAGCAGCCAAGGGACAGGGGGATCCCAAGAGACCCAGTACTTC	CASSQGTGGSQETQYF
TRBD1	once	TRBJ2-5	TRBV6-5	TGTGCCAGCAGTTACTCCGACAGGGCTGGGGAGACCCAGTACTTC	CASSYSDRAGETQYF
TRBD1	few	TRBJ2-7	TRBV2	TGTGCCAGCAGCTGGACAGGGTCCTACGAGCAGTACTTC	CASSWTGSYEQYF
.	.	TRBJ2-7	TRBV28	TGTGCCAGCTCCCCAGGGTTTTCCTACGAGCAGTACTTC	CASSPGFSYEQYF
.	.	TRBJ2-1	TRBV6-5	TGTGCCAGCAGTTACCATAGCGAAAGCTCCTACAATGAGCAGTTCTTC	CASSYHSESSYNEQFF
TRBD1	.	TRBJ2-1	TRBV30	TGTGCCTGGAGTGGAGACAGGGTGACCAATGAGCAGTTCTTC	CAWSGDRVTNEQFF
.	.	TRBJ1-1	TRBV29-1	TGCAGCGTTGTTCTGGGGGGTACTGAAGCTTTCTTT	CSVVLGGTEAFF
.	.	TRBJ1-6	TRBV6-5	TGTGCCAGCAGTTACTCGGGCCTTTCACCCCTCCACTTT	CASSYSGLSPLHF
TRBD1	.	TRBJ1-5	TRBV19	TGTGCCAGTAGTTTTCACAGGGGGCCCAATCAGCCCCAGCATTTT	CASSFHRGPNQPQHF
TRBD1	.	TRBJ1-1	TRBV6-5	TGTGCCAGCAGTTACTCGACAGGGTCGAATACTGAAGCTTTCTTT	CASSYSTGSNTEAFF
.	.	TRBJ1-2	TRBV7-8	TGTGCCAGCAGCTTAGGACAGGCTAACTATGGCTACACCTTC	CASSLGQANYGYTF
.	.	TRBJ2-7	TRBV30	TGTGCCTGGAGTGATCAGGGCCACGAGCAGTACTTC	CAWSDQGHEQYF
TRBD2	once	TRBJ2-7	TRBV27	TGTGCCAGCAGCTACCGGGGTAGCGGGGTGTTCGAGCAGTACTTC	CASSYRGSGVFEQYF
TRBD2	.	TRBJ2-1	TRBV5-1	TGCGCCAGCAGCTTGGTTAGCGGGGTTTCCTACAATGAGCAGTTCTTC	CASSLVSGVSYNEQFF
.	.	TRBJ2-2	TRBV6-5	TGTGCCAGCAGTTATGCGGACGGGGAGCTGTTTTTT	CASSYADGELFF
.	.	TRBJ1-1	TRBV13	TGTGCCAGCAGCTTCGGGTTGAACACTGAAGCTTTCTTT	CASSFGLNTEAFF
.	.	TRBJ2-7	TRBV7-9	TGTGCCAGCAGCCCGACAGAGAGCTCCTACGAGCAGTACTTC	CASSPTESSYEQYF
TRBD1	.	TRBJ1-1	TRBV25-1	TGTGCCAGTCGCCCGGGACAGGGGCTCCTGTGGCAGAACACTGAAGCTTTCTTT	CASRPGQGLLWQNTEAFF
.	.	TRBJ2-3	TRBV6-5	TGTGCCAGCAGTTACTCGAACGGAGCGACAGATACGCAGTATTTT	CASSYSNGATDTQYF
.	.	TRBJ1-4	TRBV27	TGTGCCAGCAGTTTGGTCTGGGCCTCTAATGAAAAACTGTTTTTT	CASSLVWASNEKLFF
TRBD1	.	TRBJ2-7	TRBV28	TGTGCCAGCAGTTCAACAGGGGGCATCGAGCAGTACTTC	CASSSTGGIEQYF
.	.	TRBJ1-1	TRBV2	TGTGCCAGCAACCCCGACAGTCTGAACACTGAAGCTTTCTTT	CASNPDSLNTEAFF
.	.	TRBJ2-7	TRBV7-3	TGTGCCAGCAGCTTAGCGGGGTTTTACGAGCAGTACTTC	CASSLAGFYEQYF
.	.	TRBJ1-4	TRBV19	TGTGCCGCGTACTACAGGGTTGTATTGGAAAAACTGTTTTTT	CAAYYRVVLEKLFF
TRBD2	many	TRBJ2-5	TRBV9	TGTGCCAGCAGCGCCTCACTAGCGGGAGTAGGGAAGACCCAGTACTTC	CASSASLAGVGKTQYF
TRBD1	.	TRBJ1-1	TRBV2	TGTGCCAGCAGCGATACAGGGGACACTGAAGCTTTCTTT	CASSDTGDTEAFF
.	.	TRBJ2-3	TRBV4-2	TGTGCCAGCAGCCAAGATAGGACAGTCGCAGATACGCAGTATTTT	CASSQDRTVADTQYF
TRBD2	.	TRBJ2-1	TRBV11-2	TGTGCCAGCAGCTTAGGGACTAGTTTCCTTATTAGCTCCTACAATGAGCAGTTCTTC	CASSLGTSFLISSYNEQFF
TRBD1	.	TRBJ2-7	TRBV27	TGTGCCACTTACAGGGGTCGCGAGCAGTACTTC	CATYRGREQYF
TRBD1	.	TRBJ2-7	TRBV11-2	TGTGCCAGCAGCTCTCTGGGGGACAGGGCCCCCTACGAGCAGTACTTC	CASSSLGDRAPYEQYF
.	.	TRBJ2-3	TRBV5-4	TGTGCCAGCAGCCTTGCCTCCGGGACAATCACAGATACGCAGTATTTT	CASSLASGTITDTQYF
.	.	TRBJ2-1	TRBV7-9	TGTGCCAGCAGCTTAGTTGAGGGAACCTACAATGAGCAGTTCTTC	CASSLVEGTYNEQFF
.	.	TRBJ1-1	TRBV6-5	TGTGCCAGCAGTATTGGTCGGGGCACTGAAGCTTTCTTT	CASSIGRGTEAFF
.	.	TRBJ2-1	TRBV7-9	TGTGCCAGCAGCTTCTCTTCTAATGAGCAGTTCTTC	CASSFSSNEQFF